This T cell receptor (beta chain) is from a study of shared clonotypes between healthy human individuals. CDR3 length: 14 amino acids. Losses at the gene ends were 4 bases for V and 8 bases for J; bases not matched to a gene: 9. Produced via immunoSEQ multiplex PCR; TCRdb's table is partial and in-frame only. The sample lists some 470,000 clones; around 80% were seen once. The chain employs TRBV5-7 and TRBJ2-1; 7 nucleotides line up with TRBD2. TRBV5-7 is marked as an open reading frame, function uncertain. The sample was PBMCs. This TCR derives from a woman aged 40 to 50 in good health. Some clones in this sample may be carry-over from other donors' samples. This chain's CDR3 is CASSPGSGKDEQFF. CDR3 nucleotides: TGTGCCAGCAGCCCGGGGAGCGGGAAGGATGAGCAGTTCTTC.